Below are 27 T cell receptor beta chains sequenced from a single sample in a study of blood T cells in healthy people across ages. Primers used in a second PCR of about 7 to 12 cycles were a sample-barcoded 5' primer and a J-beta primer mix. TCRdb independently ran MiXCR on the 5' RACE reads; one entry per CDR3 protein. The sample records 790,000 or so distinct CDR3 sequences, about 42% being singletons. Sequencing input: blood. The receptors here all came from a man aged 80 or over in good health.

This clonotype appeared once. The CDR3 DNA reads TGTGCCAGCAGCCCGACAGGGGGCAAGTACGAGCAGTACTTC. Amino acid sequence: CASSPTGGKYEQYF. V and J are TRBV7-9 and TRBJ2-7; TRBD1 agrees at 10 bases. The CDR3 has 14 amino acids. The germline gives CDR1 SEHNR, CDR2 FQNEAQ (reference sequence). V lost 5 bases to trimming and J lost 4 bases; unmatched junction nucleotides: 5.

This clonotype was detected a few times. The chain employs TRBV12-3 or TRBV12-4 and TRBJ2-1; D gene unclear. There are 16 residues in the CDR3. The ends were cut back, 1 base at V and 0 bases at J, with 10 bases in the middle. CDR3 nucleotides: TGTGCCAGCAGTTTAGTAGTGGGTCGCTCCTACAATGAGCAGTTCTTC. Protein: CASSLVVGRSYNEQFF.

Notes on this clonotype: One end of the junction is discordant with germline, which a read error may explain. The V gene is TRBV28, the J gene TRBJ2-1; a weak D match, TRBD1 (5 bases). Germline V gives CDR1 MDHEN, CDR2 SYDVKM. This CDR3 region has 15 residues. The CDR3 bases are TGTGCCCGCAGTCCCTGGACATCGTGGCCCAATGAGCAGTTCTTC. Its translation is CARSPWTSWPNEQFF.

This clonotype was found many times. The V call is TRBV5-1, the J call TRBJ2-7, with 10 bases aligning to TRBD2. The trim removed 0 bases at V and 2 bases at J, leaving 5 bases unmatched. Per germline, CDR1 SGHRS and CDR2 YFSETQ. The CDR3 is made up of 16 amino acids. Written as DNA, the CDR3 is TGCGCCAGCAGCTTGGACGGGACTAGCGCAACCTACGAGCAGTACTTC. This encodes CASSLDGTSATYEQYF.

The CDR3 sequence is CASSLGVSAGASTDTQYF. Here the CDR3 DNA reads TGTGCCAGCAGCTTGGGGGTATCAGCGGGAGCCAGCACAGATACGCAGTATTTT. The chain couples TRBV7-6 to TRBJ2-3, with TRBD2 matching over 8 bases. The CDR3 loop spans 18 amino acids. J was trimmed by 0 bases and V by 3 bases; bases with no gene match: 11. CDR1 is SGHVS and CDR2 is FNYEAQ in the germline V gene.

The chain is built from TRBV12-3 or TRBV12-4 and TRBJ2-3, with TRBD2 matching 7 bases. The CDR3 covers 21 residues. V gave up 5 bases and J gave up 5 bases; unmatched junction bases: 28. Here the CDR3 reads CASSTSGPRSTSRVRGDTQYF. CDR3 DNA: TGTGCCAGCAGTACATCGGGACCCCGGTCGACTAGCAGGGTGCGTGGAGATACGCAGTATTTT.

The gene calls are TRBV2 and TRBJ1-2; perhaps TRBD1 as D (6 bases). From germline, CDR1 is SNHLY and CDR2 FYNNEI. The CDR3 covers 14 residues. The germline V and J ends were trimmed by 2 bases and 4 bases, with 11 bases remaining between them. CDR3 DNA: TGTGCCAGCAGTGAACTAGGACAGCTCTATGGCTACACCTTC. As protein: CASSELGQLYGYTF.

This clonotype was detected only a few times. The chain is built from TRBV6-5 and TRBJ1-2, with a weak D call TRBD1 (5 bases). V lost 3 bases and J lost 4, with 12 bases in between. This CDR3 is 14 amino acids long. CDR1 is MNHEY, CDR2 SVGAGI, per germline. CDR3 in amino acids: CASSYSIQGYGYTF. CDR3 nucleotides: TGTGCCAGCAGTTATAGTATCCAGGGCTATGGCTACACCTTC.

There are a few counts of this clonotype. Germline is not matched at one junction end, which may reflect a read error. V and J are TRBV14 and TRBJ1-1, with 7 nucleotides matching TRBD1. Looked up from germline, CDR1 is SGHDN and CDR2 is FVKESK. The CDR3 contains 14 residues. This chain's CDR3 is CASSPGQSNTEAFF. The CDR3 DNA sequence: TGTGCTAGCAGCCCGGGACAGTCGAACACTGAAGCTTTCTTT.

The genes are TRBV29-1 and TRBJ2-2; 12 bases are a match to TRBD2. Per the germline V gene, CDR1 is SQVTM and CDR2 is ANQGSEA. V dropped 2 bases and J dropped 6; count of bases not matched to a gene: 4. The CDR3 runs to 15 residues. The CDR3 coding sequence is TGCAGCGTTGAATTACTAGCGGGAGGAGCCGGGGAGCTGTTTTTT. Its translation is CSVELLAGGAGELFF.

Notes on this clonotype: One end of the junction varies from germline; a read error may be responsible. The rearrangement links TRBV20-1 to TRBJ2-7; TRBD1 aligns across 9 bases. The CDR3 extends over 13 amino acids. Germline V CDR1 and CDR2: DFQATT, SNEGSKA (reference sequence). This CDR3 reads CSATGDRDYGQYF. The CDR3 region has the DNA TGCAGTGCTACGGGGGACAGGGACTACGGGCAGTACTTC.

The chain carries TRBV20-1 and TRBJ1-2; D ambiguous. Germline assignment: CDR1 DFQATT and CDR2 SNEGSKA (reference sequence). V gave up 3 bases and J gave up 0 bases, with 8 bases separating them. CDR3 length equals 13 residues. The CDR3 here is CSARRYSNYGYTF. DNA of the CDR3: TGCAGTGCTAGGCGATATTCTAACTATGGCTACACCTTC.

This clonotype was recorded at least ten times. This rearrangement joins TRBV7-9 to TRBJ2-7, with no clear D. Trimming pared 3 bases from V and 7 bases from J, leaving 7 bases between. The CDR3 totals 11 residues. The germline V gene encodes CDR1 SEHNR and CDR2 FQNEAQ (reference sequence). The CDR3 DNA reads TGTGCCAGCAGCTTGGTTGGTGAGCAGTACTTC. Protein sequence: CASSLVGEQYF.

As DNA, the CDR3 is TGTGCCAGCAGCTTAGATGGGGCAGGGGGCGCGAGCACTGAAGCTTTCTTT. Its protein is CASSLDGAGGASTEAFF. The V call is TRBV11-3, the J call TRBJ1-1, with 8 bases lining up with TRBD1. This CDR3 contains 17 residues. Trimming at V came to 0 bases and at J to 4 bases, leaving 10 bases not matched to a gene. In germline, CDR1 is SGHNT, CDR2 YENEEA.

Concerning this clonotype: The junction departs from germline at one end; a sequencing error may be responsible. The chain uses TRBV29-1 and TRBJ2-7; TRBD1 aligns across 9 bases. CDR3 length equals 13 residues. From germline, CDR1 is SQVTM and CDR2 ANQGSEA. The CDR3 loop reads CSVGDRVSDEQYF. The CDR3, as DNA: TGCAGCGTGGGGGACAGGGTCTCCGACGAGCAGTACTTC.

The chain links TRBV10-3 to TRBJ1-2; 7 positions match TRBD1. Losses at the gene ends were 6 bases for V and 2 bases for J; bases not matched to a gene: 6. CDR1 and CDR2 (germline): ENHRY, SYGVKD. The CDR3 sequence is 14 residues long. CDR3 bases: TGTGCCATCAGATCCGGGACAGCAAACTATGGCTACACCTTC. Its protein is CAIRSGTANYGYTF.

The V gene is TRBV20-1, the J gene TRBJ2-7; a possible D gene is TRBD2 (7 bases). The length of the CDR3 is 15 residues. Deletions cut 4 bases from V and 6 bases from J, with 22 bases between. Germline assignment: CDR1 DFQATT and CDR2 SNEGSKA (reference sequence). CDR3 sequence reads: CSAIVGGGLKGEQYF. In nucleotides, the CDR3 is TGCAGTGCTATTGTAGGGGGGGGCTTAAAGGGCGAGCAGTACTTC.

This clonotype was counted only a few times. The chain combines TRBV7-2 with TRBJ2-3, with TRBD2 identical over 8 bases. The germline gives CDR1 SGHTA, CDR2 FQGNSA. The junction had 7 bases not matched to a gene; V was cut back by 2 bases and J by 3 bases. The CDR3 is 16 amino acids. CDR3 region: CASSLLGGRRTDTQYF. The DNA of the CDR3 is TGTGCCAGCAGCTTACTCGGCGGGAGGCGGACAGATACGCAGTATTTT.

This chain joins TRBV6-1 and TRBJ2-3, with D unclear. V was cut by 1 base and J by 2 bases, with 13 bases left in between. Germline-derived CDR1 and CDR2 are MNHNS and SASEGT. The CDR3 has 16 amino acids. CDR3 sequence reads: CASSEVLDFITDTQYF. CDR3 bases: TGTGCCAGCAGTGAAGTCCTTGACTTCATCACAGATACGCAGTATTTT.

V is TRBV28 and J is TRBJ2-7, with TRBD1 identical over 9 bases. From germline, CDR1 is MDHEN and CDR2 SYDVKM. V shed 2 bases and J 3 bases; nucleotides not matched to a gene: 17. The CDR3 is 19 amino acids. The CDR3, as DNA: TGTGCCAGCAGTTTAGTTAAATTCCGGACAGGGGTGGGTAACTACGAGCAGTACTTC. Its protein is CASSLVKFRTGVGNYEQYF.

The chain combines TRBV6-5 with TRBJ2-6, with D possibly being TRBD1 (6 bases). This CDR3 contains 16 residues. Per the germline V gene, CDR1 is MNHEY and CDR2 is SVGAGI. The V end lost 5 bases, the J end lost 0 bases, and 11 bases lay between the germline ends. This chain's CDR3 is CASSPTGTSGANVLTF. The CDR3 DNA sequence: TGTGCCAGCAGTCCTACAGGGACCTCTGGGGCCAACGTCCTGACTTTC.

This clonotype was picked up a small number of times. The chain is built from TRBV20-1 and TRBJ2-7, with D hard to call. The CDR3 spans 13 residues. Between the trimmed V and J ends, which lost 0 bases and 7 bases, there was a span of 13 bases. Germline V gives CDR1 DFQATT, CDR2 SNEGSKA (reference sequence). CDR3 sequence reads: CSARDPPISEQYF. CDR3 DNA sequence: TGCAGTGCTAGAGACCCCCCGATAAGTGAGCAGTACTTC.

V gene TRBV30 combines with J gene TRBJ2-1; 7 bases align to TRBD1. Trimming at V came to 5 bases and at J to 8 bases, leaving 15 bases not matched to a gene. CDR3 size: 15 residues. Germline values: CDR1 GTSNPN, CDR2 SVGIG (reference sequence). CDR3 coding DNA: TGTGCCTGGGGGGAAACAGGGGCACGTTCCGATGAGCAGTTCTTC. Its protein product is CAWGETGARSDEQFF.

The genes are TRBV20-1 and TRBJ2-3; 8 bases align to TRBD2. From germline, CDR1 is DFQATT and CDR2 SNEGSKA (reference sequence). V gave up 3 bases and J gave up 4 bases; unmatched junction bases: 9. The CDR3 has 15 amino acids. CDR3 region: CSASRAGGGPDTQYF. For the CDR3, the DNA is TGCAGTGCTAGCCGGGCGGGAGGAGGCCCAGATACGCAGTATTTT.

The V and J genes are TRBV2 and TRBJ2-7; D is possibly TRBD1 (6 bases). Germline V gives CDR1 SNHLY, CDR2 FYNNEI. This CDR3 has 16 residues. The germline V and J ends were trimmed by 2 bases and 7 bases, with 21 bases remaining between them. The CDR3 reads CASSEIGGARVGEQYF. The CDR3 bases are TGTGCCAGCAGTGAAATAGGGGGAGCAAGGGTGGGTGAGCAGTACTTC.

This chain links TRBV7-6 with TRBJ2-2, with D uncertain. The V gene lost 0 bases and the J gene lost 0 bases, with 8 bases spanning the gap. Germline CDR1 SGHVS, CDR2 FNYEAQ. The CDR3 runs to 16 residues. CDR3 residues: CASSLARQANTGELFF. The CDR3 DNA is TGTGCCAGCAGCTTAGCGAGGCAGGCGAACACCGGGGAGCTGTTTTTT.

This chain links TRBV5-1 with TRBJ2-2; 8 bases are shared with TRBD2. CDR1 is SGHRS and CDR2 is YFSETQ in the germline V gene. Trimming removed 4 bases from V and 5 bases from J; junction bases left unmatched: 10. The length of the CDR3 is 16 residues. CDR3 in DNA: TGCGCCAGCAGCCCTCCAGCGGGAGACTTGACCGGGGAGCTGTTTTTT. Its translation is CASSPPAGDLTGELFF.